The present TCR beta chain was sequenced within a study of cytomegalovirus exposure and HLA in healthy donors. Germline lookup yields CDR1 GTSNPN and CDR2 SVGIG (reference sequence). The CDR3 totals 11 residues. Primers included in the PCR were 60 Vbeta and 13 Jbeta primers. Sequenced by immunoSEQ multiplex PCR; TCRdb stores in-frame clones only, minus some. The table records under 200,000 clones, 60% to 80% of them present only once. The chain carries TRBV30 and TRBJ2-5, with TRBD2 matching 8 bases. With the DNA end fitting TRBJ2-7 better, the J assignment may be wrong. The source of this sequence is a man aged 40-55 years in good health and CMV-seronegative. Sequenced sample: PBMCs. This CDR3 reads CAWSRGGEQYF. The CDR3 region has the DNA TGTGCCTGGAGTCGGGGGGGCGAGCAGTACTTC.